The clone carrying this T cell receptor (beta chain) has at least ten counts. It was RNA transcripts that yielded the amplified TCR beta CDR3 regions. The HTBI primer set was used in a first-round RT-PCR of the TCR CDR3. TCRdb re-analysed the multiplex PCR reads in MiXCR, keeping a single row per CDR3 protein. Found here are hundreds of thousands of distinct CDR3 sequences, around 13% of them singletons; the top ten hold around 12%. The data are from a study of T cells in Graves' hyperthyroidism and ophthalmopathy. The specimen was blood. This sequence originates from a woman between 50 and 59 years old with Graves' ophthalmopathy.

CDR3 protein: CASSPGTGLEQYF. The CDR3 DNA follows: TGTGCCAGCAGCCCCGGGACAGGGCTCGAGCAGTACTTC. The chain couples TRBV7-9 to TRBJ2-7; 9 nucleotides match TRBD1. This CDR3 is built from 13 residues. V trimming: 5 bases; J trimming: 6 bases; junction bases outside the gene matches: 5. Germline assignment: CDR1 SEHNR and CDR2 FQNEAQ (reference sequence).